This T cell receptor beta chain was captured in a study of blood T cell repertoires in COVID-19. Study in general: Nucleic acid was either cDNA or gDNA, and it came from T cells, B-cell-depleted T cells, or PBMCs.

As handled by the study authors: Amplification of reference gene primers was used by the study to estimate nucleated cell counts. Repertoires were generated with immunoSEQ multiplex PCR, while TCRdb's copy carries only in-frame clones and drops some. The DNA was the basis for D and trimming; V, J and clone size are from that table. The sample yields around 80,000 clones, roughly four fifths seen once. The sequenced sample was peripheral blood. The receptor's source is a man older than 75 with acute or convalescent COVID-19.

The CDR3: CASSLEGQSTDTQYF. In DNA, the CDR3 is TGTGCCAGCAGCTTGGAAGGACAGAGCACAGATACGCAGTATTTT. The chain has TRBV5-5 and TRBJ2-3; possible D gene TRBD1, 6 bases. V lost 0 bases and J lost 0, with 8 bases in between. The germline CDR1 and CDR2 sequences are SGHKS and YYEKEE (reference sequence). This CDR3 is built from 15 residues.